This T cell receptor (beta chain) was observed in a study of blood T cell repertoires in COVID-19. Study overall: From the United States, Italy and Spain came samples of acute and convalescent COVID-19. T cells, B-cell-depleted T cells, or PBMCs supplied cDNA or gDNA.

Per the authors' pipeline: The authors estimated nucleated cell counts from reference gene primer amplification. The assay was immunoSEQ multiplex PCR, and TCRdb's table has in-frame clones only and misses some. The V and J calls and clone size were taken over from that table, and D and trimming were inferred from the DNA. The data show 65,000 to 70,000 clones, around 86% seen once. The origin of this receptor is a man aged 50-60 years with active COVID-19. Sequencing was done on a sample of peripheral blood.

The CDR3 nucleotides read TGTGCCAGCAGCTCCTCAGGGGTAGAGACCCAGTACTTC. It encodes CASSSSGVETQYF. This chain joins TRBV7-6 and TRBJ2-5; D perhaps matches TRBD1 (6 bases). The CDR3 spans 13 residues. The germline gives CDR1 SGHVS, CDR2 FNYEAQ. Deletions cut 4 bases from V and 4 bases from J, with 10 bases between. Drawing the rest from reference TRBV7-6 and TRBJ2-5, the complete variable domain is GAGVSQSPRYKVTKRGQDVALRCDPISGHVSLYWYRQALGQGPEFLTYFNYEAQQDKSGLPNDRFSAERPEGSISTLTIQRTEQRDSAMYRCASSSSGVETQYFGPGTRLLVL.